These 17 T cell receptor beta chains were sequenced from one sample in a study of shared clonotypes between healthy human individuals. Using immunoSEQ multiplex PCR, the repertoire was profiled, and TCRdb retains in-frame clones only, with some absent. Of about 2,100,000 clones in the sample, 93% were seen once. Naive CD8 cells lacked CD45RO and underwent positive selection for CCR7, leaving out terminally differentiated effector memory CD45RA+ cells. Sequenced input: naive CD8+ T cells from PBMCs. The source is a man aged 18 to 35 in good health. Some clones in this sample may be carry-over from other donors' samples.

CDR3 sequence (DNA): TGTGCCAGCAGTTTAGTGGAGGGAGTACGTGATCAGCCCCAGCATTTT. Translation gives CASSLVEGVRDQPQHF. The V gene is TRBV28, the J gene TRBJ1-5, with D hard to call. Trimming removed 2 bases at V and 5 bases at J, with 16 bases between. This CDR3 comprises 16 residues. The germline CDR1 and CDR2 sequences are MDHEN and SYDVKM.

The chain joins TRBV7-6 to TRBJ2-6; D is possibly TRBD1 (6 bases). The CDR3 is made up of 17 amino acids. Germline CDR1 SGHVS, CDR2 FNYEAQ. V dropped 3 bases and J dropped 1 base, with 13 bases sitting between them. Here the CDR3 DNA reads TGTGCCAGCAGCTTGGACAGATTCCCATCTGGGGCCAACGTCCTGACTTTC. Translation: CASSLDRFPSGANVLTF.

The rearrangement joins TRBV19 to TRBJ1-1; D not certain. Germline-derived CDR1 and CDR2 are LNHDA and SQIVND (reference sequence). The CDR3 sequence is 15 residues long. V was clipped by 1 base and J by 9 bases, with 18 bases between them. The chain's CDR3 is CASSIGGELTLKAFF. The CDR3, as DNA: TGTGCCAGTAGTATAGGAGGAGAACTTACACTGAAAGCTTTCTTT.

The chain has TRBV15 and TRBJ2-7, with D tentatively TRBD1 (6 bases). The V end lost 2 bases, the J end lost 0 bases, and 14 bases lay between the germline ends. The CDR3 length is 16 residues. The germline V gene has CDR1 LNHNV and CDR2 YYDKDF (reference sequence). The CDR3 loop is CATSRNRKDSSYEQYF. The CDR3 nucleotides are TGTGCCACCAGCAGAAACCGCAAGGACAGCTCCTACGAGCAGTACTTC.

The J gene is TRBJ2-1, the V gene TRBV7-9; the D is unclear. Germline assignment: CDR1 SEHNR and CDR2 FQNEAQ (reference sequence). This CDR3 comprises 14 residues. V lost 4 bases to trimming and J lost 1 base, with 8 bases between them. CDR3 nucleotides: TGTGCCAGCAGCTCCTTGGCTTCCTACAATGAGCAGTTCTTC. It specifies CASSSLASYNEQFF.

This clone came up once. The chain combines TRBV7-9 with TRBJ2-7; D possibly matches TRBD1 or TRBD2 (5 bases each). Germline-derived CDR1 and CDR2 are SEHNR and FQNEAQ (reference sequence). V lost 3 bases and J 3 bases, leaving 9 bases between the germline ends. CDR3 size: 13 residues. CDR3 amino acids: CASSFGTLYEQYF. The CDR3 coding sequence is TGTGCCAGCAGCTTCGGGACCCTCTACGAGCAGTACTTC.

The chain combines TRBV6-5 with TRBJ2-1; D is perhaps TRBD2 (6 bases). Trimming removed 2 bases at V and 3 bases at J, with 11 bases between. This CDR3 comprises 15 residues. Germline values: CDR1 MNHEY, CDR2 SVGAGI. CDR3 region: CASSYVGGIYNEQFF. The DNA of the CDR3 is TGTGCCAGCAGTTACGTGGGGGGAATCTACAATGAGCAGTTCTTC.

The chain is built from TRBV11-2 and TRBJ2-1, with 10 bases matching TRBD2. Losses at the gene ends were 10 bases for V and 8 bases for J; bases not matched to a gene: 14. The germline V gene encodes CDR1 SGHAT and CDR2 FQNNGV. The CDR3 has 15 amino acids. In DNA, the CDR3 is TGTGCCACCTCGGGGCTAGCGGGAGTTGGCGATGAGCAGTTCTTC. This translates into CATSGLAGVGDEQFF. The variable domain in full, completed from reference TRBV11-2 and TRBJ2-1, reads EAGVAQSPRYKIIEKRQSVAFWCNPISGHATLYWYQQILGQGPKLLIQFQNNGVVDDSQLPKDRFSAERLKGVDSTLKIQPAKLEDSAVYLCATSGLAGVGDEQFFGPGTRLTVL.

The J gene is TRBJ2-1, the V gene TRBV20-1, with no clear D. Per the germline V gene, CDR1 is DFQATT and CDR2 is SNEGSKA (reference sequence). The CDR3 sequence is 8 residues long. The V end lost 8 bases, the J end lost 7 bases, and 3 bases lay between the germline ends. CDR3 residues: CSPNEQFF. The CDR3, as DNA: TGCAGTCCTAATGAGCAGTTCTTC.

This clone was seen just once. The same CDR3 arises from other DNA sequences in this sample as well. CDR3 sequence (DNA): TGTGCCAGCTCATTGGCAGGGACCGCCTACGAGCAGTACTTC. Translating it yields CASSLAGTAYEQYF. V is TRBV7-9 and J is TRBJ2-7; D possibly uses TRBD1 or TRBD2 (5 bases each). Trimming stripped 8 bases from V and 2 bases from J, with 16 bases between. CDR3 size: 14 residues. Per the germline V gene, CDR1 is SEHNR and CDR2 is FQNEAQ (reference sequence).

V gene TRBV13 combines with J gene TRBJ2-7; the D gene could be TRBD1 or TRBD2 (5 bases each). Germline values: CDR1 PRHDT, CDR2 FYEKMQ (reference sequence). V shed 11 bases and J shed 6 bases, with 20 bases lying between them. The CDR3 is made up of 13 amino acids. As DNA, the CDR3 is TGTGCCTCCCGGGACCGGCAATTCGGCGAGCAGTACTTC. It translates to CASRDRQFGEQYF.

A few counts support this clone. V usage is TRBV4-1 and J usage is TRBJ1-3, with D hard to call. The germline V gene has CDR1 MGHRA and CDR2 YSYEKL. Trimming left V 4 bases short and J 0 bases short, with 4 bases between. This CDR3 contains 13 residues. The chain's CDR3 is CASSPRSGNTIYF. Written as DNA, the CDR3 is TGCGCCAGCAGCCCCCGCTCTGGAAACACCATATATTTT.

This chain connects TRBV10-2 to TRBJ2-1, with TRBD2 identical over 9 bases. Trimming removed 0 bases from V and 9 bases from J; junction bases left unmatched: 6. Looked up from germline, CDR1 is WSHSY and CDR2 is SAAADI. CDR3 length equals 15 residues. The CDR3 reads CASSESGSGRGEQFF. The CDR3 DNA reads TGCGCCAGCAGTGAGTCCGGTAGCGGGAGAGGTGAGCAGTTCTTC.

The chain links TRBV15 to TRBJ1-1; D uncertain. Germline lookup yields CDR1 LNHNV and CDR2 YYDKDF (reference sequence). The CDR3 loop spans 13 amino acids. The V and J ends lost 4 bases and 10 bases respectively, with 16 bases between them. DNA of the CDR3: TGTGCCACCAGCACTCCAAACCAGGAGAGAGCTTTCTTT. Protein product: CATSTPNQERAFF. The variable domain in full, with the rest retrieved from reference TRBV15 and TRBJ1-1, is DAMVIQNPRYQVTQFGKPVTLSCSQTLNHNVMYWYQQKSSQAPKLLFHYYDKDFNNEADTPDNFQSRRPNTSFCFLDIRSPGLGDTAMYLCATSTPNQERAFFGQGTRLTVV.

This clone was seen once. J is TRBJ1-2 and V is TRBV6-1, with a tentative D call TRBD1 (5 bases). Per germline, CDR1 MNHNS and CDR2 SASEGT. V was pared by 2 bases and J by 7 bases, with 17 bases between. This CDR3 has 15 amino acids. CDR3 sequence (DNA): TGTGCCAGCAGTGAATACCCAGGGCATTTTGGTGGCTACACCTTC. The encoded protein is CASSEYPGHFGGYTF.

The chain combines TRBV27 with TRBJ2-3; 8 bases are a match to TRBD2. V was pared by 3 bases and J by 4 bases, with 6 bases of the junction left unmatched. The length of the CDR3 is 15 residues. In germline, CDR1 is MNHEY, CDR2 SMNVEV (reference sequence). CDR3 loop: CASSLAGGWADTQYF. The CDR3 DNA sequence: TGTGCCAGCAGTTTGGCGGGAGGTTGGGCAGATACGCAGTATTTT.

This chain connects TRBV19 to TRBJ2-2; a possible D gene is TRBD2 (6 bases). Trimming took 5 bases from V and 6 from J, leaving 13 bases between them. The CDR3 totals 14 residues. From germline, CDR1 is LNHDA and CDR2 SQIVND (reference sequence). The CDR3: CASSFGRWAGELFF. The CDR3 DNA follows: TGTGCCAGTAGTTTCGGGAGATGGGCCGGGGAGCTGTTTTTT.